Included here is one TCR beta chain sequence, with context. Methods used by the authors: Amplification from reference gene primers served as the basis for estimated nucleated cell counts. TCRdb's table, derived via immunoSEQ multiplex PCR, lists solely in-frame clones and lacks some. From that table come the V and J calls and clone size; the DNA was used to work out D and trimming. The sample records approximately 49,000 clones, roughly 89% being singletons. The sample originates from a study of blood T cell repertoires in COVID-19. About the study: Acute and convalescent COVID-19 specimens originated in the United States, Italy and Spain. PBMCs, B-cell-depleted T cells, or T cells provided the cDNA or gDNA that made up the material.

The CDR3 has 16 residues. Germline V gene lookup returns CDR1 MNHEY and CDR2 SMNVEV (reference sequence). V was cut by 2 bases and J by 3 bases, with 11 bases left in between. The chain is built from TRBV27 and TRBJ1-6; no clear D gene. This clonotype was sampled from a man in his forties or fifties with acute or convalescent COVID-19. The specimen sequenced was peripheral blood. CDR3 DNA: TGTGCCAGCAGTTTAGGAGGTACCAACTATAATTCACCCCTCCACTTT. Translating gives CASSLGGTNYNSPLHF.